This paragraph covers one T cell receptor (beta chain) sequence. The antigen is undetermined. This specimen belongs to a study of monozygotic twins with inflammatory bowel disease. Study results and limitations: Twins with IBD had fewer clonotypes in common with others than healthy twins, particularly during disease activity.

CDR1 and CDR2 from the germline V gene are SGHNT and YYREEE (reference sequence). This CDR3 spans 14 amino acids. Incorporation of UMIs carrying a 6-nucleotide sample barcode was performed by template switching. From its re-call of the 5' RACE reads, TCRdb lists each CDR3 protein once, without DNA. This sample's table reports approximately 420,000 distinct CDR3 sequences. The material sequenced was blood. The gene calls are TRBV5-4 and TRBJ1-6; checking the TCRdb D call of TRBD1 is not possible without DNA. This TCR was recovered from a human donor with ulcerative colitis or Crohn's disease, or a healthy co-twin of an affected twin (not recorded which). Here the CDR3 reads CASSLGQSNSPLHF. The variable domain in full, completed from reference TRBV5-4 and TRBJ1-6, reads ETGVTQSPTHLIKTRGQQVTLRCSSQSGHNTVSWYQQALGQGPQFIFQYYREEENGRGNFPPRFSGLQFPNYSSELNVNALELDDSALYLCASSLGQSNSPLHFGNGTRLTVT.